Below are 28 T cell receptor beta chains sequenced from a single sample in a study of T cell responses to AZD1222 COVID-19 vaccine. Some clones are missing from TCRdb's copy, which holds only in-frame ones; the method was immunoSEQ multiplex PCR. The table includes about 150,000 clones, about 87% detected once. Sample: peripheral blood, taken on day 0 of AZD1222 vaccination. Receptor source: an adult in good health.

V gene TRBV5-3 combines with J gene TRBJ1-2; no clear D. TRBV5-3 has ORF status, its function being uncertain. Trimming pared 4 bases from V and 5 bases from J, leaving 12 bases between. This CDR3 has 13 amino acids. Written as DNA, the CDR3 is TGTGCCAGAAGCAGCAGGTCCGAATATGGCTACACCTTC. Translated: CARSSRSEYGYTF.

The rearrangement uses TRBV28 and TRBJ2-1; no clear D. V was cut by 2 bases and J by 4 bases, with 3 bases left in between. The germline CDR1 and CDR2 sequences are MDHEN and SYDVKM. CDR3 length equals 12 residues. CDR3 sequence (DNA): TGTGCCAGCAGTTTAATATACAATGAGCAGTTCTTC. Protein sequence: CASSLIYNEQFF.

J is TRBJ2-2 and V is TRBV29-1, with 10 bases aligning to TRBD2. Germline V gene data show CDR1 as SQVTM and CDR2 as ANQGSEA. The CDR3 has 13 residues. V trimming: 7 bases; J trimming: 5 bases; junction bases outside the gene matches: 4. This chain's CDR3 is CSGGTSATGELFF. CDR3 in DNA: TGCAGCGGCGGGACTAGCGCTACCGGGGAGCTGTTTTTT.

The CDR3 bases are TGTGCCAGCAGCGTAGGCCCAAGGGGGGGCAGTCACGGCTACACCTTC. Encoded protein: CASSVGPRGGSHGYTF. V is TRBV9 and J is TRBJ1-2; TRBD1 is a possible D gene (6 bases). Trimming pared 0 bases from V and 8 bases from J, leaving 20 bases between. The germline V gene encodes CDR1 SGDLS and CDR2 YYNGEE. The CDR3 covers 16 residues. The entire variable domain, with the rest obtained from reference TRBV9 and TRBJ1-2, is as follows: DSGVTQTPKHLITATGQRVTLRCSPRSGDLSVYWYQQSLDQGLQFLIQYYNGEERAKGNILERFSAQQFPDLHSELNLSSLELGDSALYFCASSVGPRGGSHGYTFGSGTRLTVV.

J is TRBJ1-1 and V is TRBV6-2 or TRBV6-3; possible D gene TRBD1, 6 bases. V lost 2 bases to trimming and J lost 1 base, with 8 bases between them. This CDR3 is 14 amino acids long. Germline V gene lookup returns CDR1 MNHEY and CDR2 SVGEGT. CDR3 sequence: CASSYGGANTEAFF. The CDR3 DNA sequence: TGTGCCAGCAGTTACGGGGGGGCGAACACTGAAGCTTTCTTT.

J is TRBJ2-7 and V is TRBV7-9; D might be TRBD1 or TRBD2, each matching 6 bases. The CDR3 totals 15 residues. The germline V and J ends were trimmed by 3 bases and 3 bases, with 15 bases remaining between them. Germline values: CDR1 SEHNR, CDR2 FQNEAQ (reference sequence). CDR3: CASSLKGGLSYEQYF. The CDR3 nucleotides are TGTGCCAGCAGCTTGAAGGGGGGACTTAGCTACGAGCAGTACTTC.

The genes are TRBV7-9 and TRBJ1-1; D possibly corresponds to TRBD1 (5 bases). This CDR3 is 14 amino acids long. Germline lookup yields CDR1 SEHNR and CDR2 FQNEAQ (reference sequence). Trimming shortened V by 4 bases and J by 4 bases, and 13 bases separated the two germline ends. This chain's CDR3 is CASSSTGSPTEAFF. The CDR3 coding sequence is TGTGCCAGCAGCTCTACAGGTTCCCCCACTGAAGCTTTCTTT.

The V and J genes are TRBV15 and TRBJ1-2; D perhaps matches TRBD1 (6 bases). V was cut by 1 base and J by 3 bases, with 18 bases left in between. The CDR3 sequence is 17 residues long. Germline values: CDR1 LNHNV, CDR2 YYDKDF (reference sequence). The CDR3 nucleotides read TGTGCCACCAGCAGAGTCCTACCCCGGGACAAAGACTATGGCTACACCTTC. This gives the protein CATSRVLPRDKDYGYTF. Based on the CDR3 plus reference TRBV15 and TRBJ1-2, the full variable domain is DAMVIQNPRYQVTQFGKPVTLSCSQTLNHNVMYWYQQKSSQAPKLLFHYYDKDFNNEADTPDNFQSRRPNTSFCFLDIRSPGLGDTAMYLCATSRVLPRDKDYGYTFGSGTRLTVV.

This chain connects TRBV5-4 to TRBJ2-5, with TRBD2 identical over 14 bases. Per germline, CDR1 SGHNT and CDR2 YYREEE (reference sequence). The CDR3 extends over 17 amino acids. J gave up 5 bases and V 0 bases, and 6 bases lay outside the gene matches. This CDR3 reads CASSLGLAGGPQETQYF. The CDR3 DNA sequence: TGTGCCAGCAGCTTGGGACTAGCGGGAGGGCCCCAGGAGACCCAGTACTTC.

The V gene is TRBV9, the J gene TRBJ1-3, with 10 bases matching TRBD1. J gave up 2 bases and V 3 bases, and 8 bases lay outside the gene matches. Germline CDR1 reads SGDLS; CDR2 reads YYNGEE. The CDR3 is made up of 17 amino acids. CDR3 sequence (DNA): TGTGCCAGCAGCGCTACGGGACAGGGGAGAACTGGAAACACCATATATTTT. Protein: CASSATGQGRTGNTIYF.

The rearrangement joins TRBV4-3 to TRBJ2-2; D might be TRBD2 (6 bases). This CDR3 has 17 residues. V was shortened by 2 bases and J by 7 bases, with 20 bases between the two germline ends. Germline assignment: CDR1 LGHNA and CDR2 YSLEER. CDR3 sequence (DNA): TGCGCCAGCAGCCAAAACCCCGGAGGGGCATTGGTCGGGGAGCTGTTTTTT. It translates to CASSQNPGGALVGELFF.

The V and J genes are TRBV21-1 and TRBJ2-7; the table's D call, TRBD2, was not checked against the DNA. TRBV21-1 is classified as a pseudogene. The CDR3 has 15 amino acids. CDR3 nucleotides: TGTGCCAGCAGCAAAAGAACTAGCGGAAATTACGAGCAGTACTTC. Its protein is CASSKRTSGNYEQYF.

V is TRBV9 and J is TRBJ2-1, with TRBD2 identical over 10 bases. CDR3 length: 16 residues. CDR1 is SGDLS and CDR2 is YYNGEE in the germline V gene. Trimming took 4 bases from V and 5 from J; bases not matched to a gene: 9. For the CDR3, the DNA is TGTGCCAGCAGCCCCCGGGGAGCGGGAGGGAACAATGAGCAGTTCTTC. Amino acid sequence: CASSPRGAGGNNEQFF.

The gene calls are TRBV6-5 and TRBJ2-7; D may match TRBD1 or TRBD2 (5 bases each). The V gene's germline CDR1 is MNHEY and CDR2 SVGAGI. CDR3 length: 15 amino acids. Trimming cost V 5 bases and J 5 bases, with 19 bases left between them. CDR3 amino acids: CASSQPTGTGNEQYF. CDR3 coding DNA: TGTGCCAGCAGTCAACCCACCGGGACCGGCAACGAGCAGTACTTC.

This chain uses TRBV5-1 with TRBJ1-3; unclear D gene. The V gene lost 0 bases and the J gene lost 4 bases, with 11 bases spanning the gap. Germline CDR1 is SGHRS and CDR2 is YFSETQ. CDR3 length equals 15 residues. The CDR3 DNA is TGCGCCAGCAGCTTGGCCCGGGCAGCCGGAAACACCATATATTTT. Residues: CASSLARAAGNTIYF.

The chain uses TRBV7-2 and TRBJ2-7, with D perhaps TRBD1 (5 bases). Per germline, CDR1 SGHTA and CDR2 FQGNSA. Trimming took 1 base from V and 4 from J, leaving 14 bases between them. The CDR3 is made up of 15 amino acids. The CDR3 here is CASSLDSRVTYEQYF. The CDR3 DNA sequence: TGTGCCAGCAGCTTAGACTCCAGGGTAACATACGAGCAGTACTTC.

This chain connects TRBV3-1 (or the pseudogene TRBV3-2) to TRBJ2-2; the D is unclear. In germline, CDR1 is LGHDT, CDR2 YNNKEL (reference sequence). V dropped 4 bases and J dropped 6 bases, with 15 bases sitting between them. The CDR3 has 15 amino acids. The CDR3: CASSPRVQGSGELFF. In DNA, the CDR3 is TGTGCCAGCAGCCCCCGGGTCCAAGGTTCCGGGGAGCTGTTTTTT.

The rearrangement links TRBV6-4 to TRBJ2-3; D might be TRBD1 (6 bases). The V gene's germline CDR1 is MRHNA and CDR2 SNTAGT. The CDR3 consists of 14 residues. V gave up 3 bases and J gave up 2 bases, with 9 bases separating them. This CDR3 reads CASSDTGSTDTQYF. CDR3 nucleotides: TGTGCCAGCAGTGATACAGGGTCCACAGATACGCAGTATTTT.

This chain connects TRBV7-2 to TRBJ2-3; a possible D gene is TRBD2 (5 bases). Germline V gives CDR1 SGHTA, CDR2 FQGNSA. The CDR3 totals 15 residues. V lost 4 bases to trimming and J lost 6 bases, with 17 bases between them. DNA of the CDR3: TGTGCCAGCAGCTATTACGGACTGCCCGGGGATACGCAGTATTTT. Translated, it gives CASSYYGLPGDTQYF.

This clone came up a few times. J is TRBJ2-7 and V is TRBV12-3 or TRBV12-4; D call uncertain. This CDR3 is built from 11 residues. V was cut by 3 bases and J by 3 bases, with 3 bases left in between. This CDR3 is CASSFSYEQYF. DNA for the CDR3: TGTGCCAGCAGTTTTAGCTACGAGCAGTACTTC.

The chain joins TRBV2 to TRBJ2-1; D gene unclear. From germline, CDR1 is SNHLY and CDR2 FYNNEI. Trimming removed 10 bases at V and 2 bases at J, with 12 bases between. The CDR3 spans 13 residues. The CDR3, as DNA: TGTGCCATCCCCGCCGGGCCCTACAATGAGCAGTTCTTC. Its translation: CAIPAGPYNEQFF.

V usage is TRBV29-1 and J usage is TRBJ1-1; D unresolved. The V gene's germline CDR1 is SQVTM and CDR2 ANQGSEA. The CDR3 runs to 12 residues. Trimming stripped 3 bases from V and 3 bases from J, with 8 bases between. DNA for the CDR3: TGCAGCGTTGACCCAAGAGACACTGAAGCTTTCTTT. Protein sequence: CSVDPRDTEAFF.

CDR3 coding DNA: TGTGCCAGCAGCCCGGGTTTGGGCACTAACTATGGCTACACCTTC. It translates to CASSPGLGTNYGYTF. V is TRBV11-1 and J is TRBJ1-2; D is uncertain. This CDR3 has 15 residues. Germline CDR1 is SGHAT and CDR2 is FQDESV (reference sequence). V lost 5 bases and J 0 bases, leaving 13 bases between the germline ends.

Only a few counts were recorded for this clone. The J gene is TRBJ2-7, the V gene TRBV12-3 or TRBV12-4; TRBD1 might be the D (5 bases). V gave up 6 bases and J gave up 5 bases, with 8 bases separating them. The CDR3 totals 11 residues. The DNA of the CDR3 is TGTGCCAGCAGGGAAGGGGACGAGCAGTACTTC. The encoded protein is CASREGDEQYF.

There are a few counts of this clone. CDR3 amino acids: CASSLGAQETQYF. The CDR3, as DNA: TGTGCCAGCAGCTTAGGAGCCCAAGAGACCCAGTACTTC. V usage is TRBV13 and J usage is TRBJ2-5; D ambiguous. The V gene's germline CDR1 is PRHDT and CDR2 FYEKMQ (reference sequence). Between the trimmed V and J ends, which lost 0 bases and 1 base, there was a span of 3 bases. The CDR3 totals 13 residues. Looking up the rest from reference TRBV13 and TRBJ2-5 gives the full variable domain: AAGVIQSPRHLIKEKRETATLKCYPIPRHDTVYWYQQGPGQDPQFLISFYEKMQSDKGSIPDRFSAQQFSDYHSELNMSSLELGDSALYFCASSLGAQETQYFGPGTRLLVL.

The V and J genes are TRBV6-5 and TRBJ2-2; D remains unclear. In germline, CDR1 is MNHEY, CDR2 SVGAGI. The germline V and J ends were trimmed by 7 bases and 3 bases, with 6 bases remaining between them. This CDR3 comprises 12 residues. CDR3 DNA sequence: TGTGCCAGCATTCAAGACACCGGGGAGCTGTTTTTT. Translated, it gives CASIQDTGELFF.

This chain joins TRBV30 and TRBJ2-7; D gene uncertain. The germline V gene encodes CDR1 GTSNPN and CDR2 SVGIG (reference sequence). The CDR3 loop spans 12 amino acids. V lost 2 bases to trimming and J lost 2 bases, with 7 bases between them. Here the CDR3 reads CAWSPDTYEQYF. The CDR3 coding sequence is TGTGCCTGGAGTCCTGATACCTACGAGCAGTACTTC. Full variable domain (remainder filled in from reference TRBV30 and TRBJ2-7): SQTIHQWPATLVQPVGSPLSLECTVEGTSNPNLYWYRQAAGRGLQLLFYSVGIGQISSEVPQNLSASRPQDRQFILSSKKLLLSDSGFYLCAWSPDTYEQYFGPGTRLTVT.

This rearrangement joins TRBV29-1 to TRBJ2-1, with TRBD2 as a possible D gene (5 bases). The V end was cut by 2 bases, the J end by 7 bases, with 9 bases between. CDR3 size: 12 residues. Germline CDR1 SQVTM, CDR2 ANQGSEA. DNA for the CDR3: TGCAGCGTTGAAAGGTGGGAGAATGAGCAGTTCTTC. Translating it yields CSVERWENEQFF.